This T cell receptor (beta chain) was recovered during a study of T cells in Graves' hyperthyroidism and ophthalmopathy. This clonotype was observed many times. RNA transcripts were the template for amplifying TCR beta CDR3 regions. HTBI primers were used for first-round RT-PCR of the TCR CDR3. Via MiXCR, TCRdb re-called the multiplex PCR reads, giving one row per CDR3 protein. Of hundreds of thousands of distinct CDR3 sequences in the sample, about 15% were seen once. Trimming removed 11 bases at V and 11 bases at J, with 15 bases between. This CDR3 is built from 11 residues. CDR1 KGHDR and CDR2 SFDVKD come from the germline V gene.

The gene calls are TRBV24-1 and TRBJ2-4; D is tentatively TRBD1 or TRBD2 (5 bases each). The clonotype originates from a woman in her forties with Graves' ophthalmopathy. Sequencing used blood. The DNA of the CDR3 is TGTGCCAACCTTGGGACGGCGGTTCAGTACTTC. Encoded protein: CANLGTAVQYF.